This T cell receptor (beta chain) originates from a study of blood T cell repertoires in COVID-19. At the level of the study: Acute-phase and convalescent COVID-19 samples originated in the United States, Italy and Spain. T cells, B-cell-depleted T cells, or PBMCs supplied cDNA or gDNA.

Per the authors' pipeline: Scientists estimated how many nucleated cells there were by amplifying reference gene primers. Sequencing used immunoSEQ multiplex PCR; TCRdb keeps in-frame clones, though not all of them. V, J and clone size were drawn from that table, and D and trimming were deduced from the DNA. The table shows a few hundred thousand clones, with 86% occurring only once. The sequencing input was peripheral blood. The receptor was derived from a man aged 45-65 years with acute or convalescent COVID-19.

DNA for the CDR3: TGTGCCAGCAGCCTACAGGAGACCGGGGAGCTGTTTTTT. Its translation is CASSLQETGELFF. The rearrangement joins TRBV9 to TRBJ2-2, with D possibly being TRBD1 (5 bases). Trimming took 4 bases from V and 5 from J, leaving 9 bases between them. This CDR3 is 13 amino acids long. Germline lookup yields CDR1 SGDLS and CDR2 YYNGEE. The full variable domain, in which reference TRBV9 and TRBJ2-2 provide the parts outside the CDR3, is DSGVTQTPKHLITATGQRVTLRCSPRSGDLSVYWYQQSLDQGLQFLIQYYNGEERAKGNILERFSAQQFPDLHSELNLSSLELGDSALYFCASSLQETGELFFGEGSRLTVL.